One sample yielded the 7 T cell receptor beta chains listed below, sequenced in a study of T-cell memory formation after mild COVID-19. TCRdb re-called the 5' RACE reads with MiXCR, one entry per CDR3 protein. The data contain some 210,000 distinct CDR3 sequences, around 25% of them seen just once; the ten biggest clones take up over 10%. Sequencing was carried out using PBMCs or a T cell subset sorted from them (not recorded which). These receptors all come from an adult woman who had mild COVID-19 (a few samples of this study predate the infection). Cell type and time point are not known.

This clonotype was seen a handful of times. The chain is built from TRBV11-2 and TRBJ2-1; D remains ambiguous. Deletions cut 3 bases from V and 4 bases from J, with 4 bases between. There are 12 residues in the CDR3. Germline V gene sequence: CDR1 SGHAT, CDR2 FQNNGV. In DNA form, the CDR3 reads TGTGCCAGCAGCTTTAGGTACAATGAGCAGTTCTTC. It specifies CASSFRYNEQFF.

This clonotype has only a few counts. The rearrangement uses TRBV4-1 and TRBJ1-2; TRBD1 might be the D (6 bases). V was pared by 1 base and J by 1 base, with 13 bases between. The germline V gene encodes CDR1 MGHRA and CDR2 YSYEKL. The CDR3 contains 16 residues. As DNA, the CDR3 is TGCGCCAGCAGCCAAGCCTGGGCAGGGGTTAACTATGGCTACACCTTC. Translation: CASSQAWAGVNYGYTF.

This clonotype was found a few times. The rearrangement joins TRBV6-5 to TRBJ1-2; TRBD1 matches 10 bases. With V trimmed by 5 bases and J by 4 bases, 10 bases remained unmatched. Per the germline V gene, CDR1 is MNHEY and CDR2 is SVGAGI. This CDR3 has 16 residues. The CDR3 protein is CASSPRTGGRVYGYTF. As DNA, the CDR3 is TGTGCCAGCAGTCCCCGGACAGGGGGAAGGGTCTATGGCTACACCTTC.

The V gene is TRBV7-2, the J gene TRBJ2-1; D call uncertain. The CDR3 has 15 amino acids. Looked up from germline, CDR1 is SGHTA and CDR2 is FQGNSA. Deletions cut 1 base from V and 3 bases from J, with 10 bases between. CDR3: CASSLEGSLYNEQFF. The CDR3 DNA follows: TGTGCCAGCAGCTTAGAAGGTTCTCTCTACAATGAGCAGTTCTTC.

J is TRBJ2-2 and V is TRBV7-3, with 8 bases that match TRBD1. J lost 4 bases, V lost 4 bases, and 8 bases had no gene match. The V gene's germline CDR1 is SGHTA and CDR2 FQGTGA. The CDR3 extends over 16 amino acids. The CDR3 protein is CASSSPGQGSTGELFF. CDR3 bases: TGTGCCAGCAGCTCCCCCGGACAGGGCAGCACCGGGGAGCTGTTTTTT.

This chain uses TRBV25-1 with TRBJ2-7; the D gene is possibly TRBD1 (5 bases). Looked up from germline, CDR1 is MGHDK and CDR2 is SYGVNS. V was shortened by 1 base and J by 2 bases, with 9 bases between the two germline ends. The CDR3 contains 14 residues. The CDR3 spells CASSEWGRTYEQYF. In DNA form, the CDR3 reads TGTGCCAGCAGTGAATGGGGCAGGACCTACGAGCAGTACTTC.

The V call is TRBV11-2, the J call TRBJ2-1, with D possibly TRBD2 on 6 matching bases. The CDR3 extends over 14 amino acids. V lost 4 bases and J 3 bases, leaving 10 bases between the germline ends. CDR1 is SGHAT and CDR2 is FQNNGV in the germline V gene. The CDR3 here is CASSSRLDYNEQFF. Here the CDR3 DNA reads TGTGCCAGCAGCTCTAGACTAGACTACAATGAGCAGTTCTTC.